These 32 T cell receptor beta chains were sequenced from one sample in a study of blood T cell repertoires in COVID-19. Produced via immunoSEQ multiplex PCR; TCRdb's table is partial and in-frame only. Of over 350,000 clones listed, 88% are singletons. The sample taken for sequencing was PBMCs or T cells enriched from blood (not recorded which). Every receptor here comes from a woman younger than 45 with acute COVID-19.

The chain employs TRBV6-4 and TRBJ2-7; 7 bases are shared with TRBD1. V was clipped by 2 bases and J by 6 bases; unmatched bases: 19. The V gene's germline CDR1 is MRHNA and CDR2 SNTAGT. The CDR3 has 18 amino acids. CDR3 sequence (DNA): TGTGCCAGCAGTGACAGAGGGAGAGGGGGCGAGCCCTCCACCGAGCAGTACTTC. This gives the protein CASSDRGRGGEPSTEQYF.

This chain connects TRBV10-3 to TRBJ2-5, with D tentatively TRBD1 (6 bases). Per germline, CDR1 ENHRY and CDR2 SYGVKD. This CDR3 comprises 15 residues. Trimming cost V 6 bases and J 3 bases, with 17 bases left between them. The CDR3 sequence is CAIRPNRDGEETQYF. The CDR3 DNA is TGTGCCATCAGACCGAACAGGGATGGGGAAGAGACCCAGTACTTC.

This clone has just one count. The chain employs TRBV21-1 and TRBJ1-5; the D call in the table, TRBD1, was not verified against the DNA. TRBV21-1 is flagged as a pseudogene. This CDR3 comprises 15 residues. The CDR3: CASAQTEHSNQPQHF. DNA of the CDR3: TGTGCCAGCGCCCAGACAGAACATAGCAATCAGCCCCAGCATTTT.

V and J are TRBV3-1 (or the pseudogene TRBV3-2) and TRBJ1-1; 8 nucleotides line up with TRBD1. Germline CDR1 and CDR2: LGHDT and YNNKEL (reference sequence). V dropped 4 bases and J dropped 1; count of bases not matched to a gene: 2. The CDR3 is 14 amino acids. The CDR3 bases are TGTGCCAGCAGCCGTGGGACAGGGAACACTGAAGCTTTCTTT. This codes for CASSRGTGNTEAFF.

V usage is TRBV7-3 and J usage is TRBJ2-1; D might be TRBD1 (5 bases). The CDR3 has 15 residues. Trimming stripped 3 bases from V and 1 base from J, with 10 bases between. Germline V lookup: CDR1 SGHTA, CDR2 FQGTGA. The CDR3 bases are TGTGCCAGCAGCTTTGGGGCAGCTTCCTACAATGAGCAGTTCTTC. Amino acid sequence: CASSFGAASYNEQFF.

V usage is TRBV7-3 and J usage is TRBJ2-3; 8 nucleotides match TRBD2. This CDR3 spans 17 amino acids. V trimming: 2 bases; J trimming: 2 bases; junction bases outside the gene matches: 9. Germline CDR1 and CDR2: SGHTA and FQGTGA. The CDR3 spells CASSLGRGGQATDTQYF. The CDR3 DNA follows: TGTGCCAGCAGCTTAGGGCGCGGGGGGCAAGCCACAGATACGCAGTATTTT.

This chain links TRBV7-2 with TRBJ2-7; D remains unclear. Trimming stripped 5 bases from V and 6 bases from J, with 23 bases between. CDR3 length: 16 amino acids. Germline assignment: CDR1 SGHTA and CDR2 FQGNSA. The CDR3 bases are TGTGCCAGCAGCCTGTTCACCGAGGCGTTAATGGGCGAGCAGTACTTC. Translating it yields CASSLFTEALMGEQYF.

The chain uses TRBV10-2 and TRBJ2-1, with a tentative D call TRBD2 (7 bases). The CDR3 is made up of 15 amino acids. Deletions cut 7 bases from V and 7 bases from J, with 20 bases between. Germline CDR1 and CDR2: WSHSY and SAAADI. CDR3 in DNA: TGCGCCAGCACCCAGGGAGGGGGGATTTTGAATGAGCAGTTCTTC. Encoded protein: CASTQGGGILNEQFF.

Here the CDR3 DNA reads TGTGCCAGCAGCTCCGTAGAGCAGTACTTC. Protein product: CASSSVEQYF. The V call is TRBV7-9, the J call TRBJ2-7; D call uncertain. The CDR3 contains 10 residues. Germline V gene lookup returns CDR1 SEHNR and CDR2 FQNEAQ (reference sequence). V lost 4 bases to trimming and J lost 7 bases, with 5 bases between them.

V is TRBV5-1 and J is TRBJ1-1; no clear D gene. The V end was cut by 2 bases, the J end by 8 bases, with 7 bases between. CDR3 length: 11 residues. Germline V CDR1 and CDR2: SGHRS, YFSETQ. The CDR3 DNA reads as TGCGCCAGCAGCTTCGAGAGCGAAGCTTTCTTT. This codes for CASSFESEAFF.

The chain links TRBV19 to TRBJ1-6; 8 positions match TRBD1. From germline, CDR1 is LNHDA and CDR2 SQIVND (reference sequence). J was trimmed by 9 bases and V by 4 bases; bases with no gene match: 14. The CDR3 runs 17 residues. The CDR3 nucleotides read TGTGCCAGTAGTACCTACTCTACAGGGGGAGTCGGTTCACCCCTCCACTTT. Translated, it gives CASSTYSTGGVGSPLHF.

V and J are TRBV18 and TRBJ1-4; possible D gene TRBD1, 5 bases. This CDR3 comprises 17 residues. Trimming removed 8 bases at V and 0 bases at J, with 19 bases between. Germline CDR1 and CDR2: KGHSH and LQKENI. CDR3 loop: CASTKTVPAATNEKLFF. CDR3 nucleotide sequence: TGTGCCAGCACGAAGACAGTCCCGGCTGCAACTAATGAAAAACTGTTTTTT.

Comments on this clone: The identical CDR3 is also encoded by other nucleotide sequences in the sample. The V and J genes are TRBV6-1 and TRBJ2-7; the D gene is possibly TRBD1 (6 bases). CDR3 length equals 12 residues. Germline V lookup: CDR1 MNHNS, CDR2 SASEGT. Trimming took 2 bases from V and 4 from J, leaving 6 bases between them. The DNA for the CDR3 is TGTGCCAGCAGTGAACAGGGGTACGAGCAGTACTTC. It is translated as CASSEQGYEQYF.

The V gene is TRBV5-6, the J gene TRBJ2-7; TRBD1 is a possible D gene (6 bases). V shed 4 bases and J shed 0 bases, with 11 bases lying between them. This CDR3 is 14 amino acids long. Per the germline V gene, CDR1 is SGHDT and CDR2 is YYEEEE. CDR3 sequence reads: CASSRTDLSYEQYF. CDR3 nucleotides: TGTGCCAGCAGCAGGACAGACCTCTCCTACGAGCAGTACTTC.

This clone was detected a few times. The same CDR3 can be traced to other DNA sequences in this sample. The chain couples TRBV6-5 to TRBJ1-5, with D perhaps matching TRBD1 (6 bases). Trimming left V 6 bases short and J 1 base short, with 7 bases between. CDR1 is MNHEY, CDR2 SVGAGI, per germline. CDR3 length: 13 residues. CDR3 loop: CASRDRSNQPQHF. CDR3 in DNA: TGTGCCAGCAGAGACAGGAGCAATCAGCCCCAGCATTTT.

The chain carries TRBV5-4 and TRBJ2-7, with 11 bases lining up with TRBD1. With 3 bases clipped from V and 6 bases from J, the junction kept 5 bases outside the gene matches. The length of the CDR3 is 14 residues. CDR1 and CDR2 from the germline V gene are SGHNT and YYREEE (reference sequence). The CDR3 DNA sequence: TGTGCCAGCAGCTCTGGGACAGGGGGGCGCGAGCAGTACTTC. It specifies CASSSGTGGREQYF. The full variable domain, its missing parts supplied by reference TRBV5-4 and TRBJ2-7, is ETGVTQSPTHLIKTRGQQVTLRCSSQSGHNTVSWYQQALGQGPQFIFQYYREEENGRGNFPPRFSGLQFPNYSSELNVNALELDDSALYLCASSSGTGGREQYFGPGTRLTVT.

The V and J genes are TRBV5-1 and TRBJ1-1, with unresolved D. The CDR3 loop spans 14 amino acids. V was cut by 5 bases and J by 2 bases, with 13 bases left in between. The V gene's germline CDR1 is SGHRS and CDR2 YFSETQ. The CDR3 sequence: CASSPLSGNTEAFF. Written as DNA, the CDR3 is TGCGCCAGCAGTCCTCTTTCAGGCAACACTGAAGCTTTCTTT.

The rearrangement joins TRBV5-6 to TRBJ1-5; no reliable D call. Trimming pared 2 bases from V and 4 bases from J, leaving 10 bases between. In germline, CDR1 is SGHDT, CDR2 YYEEEE. This CDR3 spans 14 amino acids. The CDR3 sequence: CASSFVTENQPQHF. The CDR3 DNA is TGTGCCAGCAGCTTTGTAACGGAGAATCAGCCCCAGCATTTT.

This rearrangement joins TRBV3-1 (or the pseudogene TRBV3-2) to TRBJ1-4, with 7 bases lining up with TRBD1. The J segment lost 7 bases and the V segment lost 3 bases, leaving 5 bases of the junction unmatched. The CDR3 is made up of 14 amino acids. CDR1 and CDR2 (germline): LGHDT, YNNKEL (reference sequence). The DNA for the CDR3 is TGTGCCAGCAGCCAGCCAGGGGGTGGTGAAAAACTGTTTTTT. Encoded protein: CASSQPGGGEKLFF.

The V call is TRBV7-2, the J call TRBJ1-5; D might be TRBD1 (6 bases). The CDR3 runs to 16 residues. Per the germline V gene, CDR1 is SGHTA and CDR2 is FQGNSA. Trimming shortened V by 3 bases and J by 3 bases, and 15 bases separated the two germline ends. The DNA of the CDR3 is TGTGCCAGCAGCTTCTACGACAGGAAGCTCAATCAGCCCCAGCATTTT. As protein: CASSFYDRKLNQPQHF.

This chain's CDR3 is CASSPRQGAGEKLFF. The CDR3 region has the DNA TGTGCCAGCAGCCCACGACAGGGGGCAGGTGAAAAACTGTTTTTT. This chain joins TRBV7-9 and TRBJ1-4, with 10 bases identical to TRBD1. Unmatched junction bases numbered 7, after V lost 5 bases and J lost 7 bases. There are 15 residues in the CDR3. Germline CDR1 and CDR2: SEHNR and FQNEAQ (reference sequence).

The V and J genes are TRBV11-1 and TRBJ1-1; perhaps TRBD1 as D (5 bases). V dropped 3 bases and J dropped 8 bases, with 13 bases sitting between them. CDR3 size: 13 residues. Looked up from germline, CDR1 is SGHAT and CDR2 is FQDESV (reference sequence). The CDR3 spells CASSLTRVGEAFF. The CDR3 DNA is TGTGCCAGCAGCTTGACCAGGGTAGGGGAAGCTTTCTTT.

This chain joins TRBV10-1 and TRBJ2-3; TRBD2 might be the D (6 bases). Deletions cut 8 bases from V and 5 bases from J, with 14 bases between. This CDR3 spans 13 amino acids. The germline V gene has CDR1 WNHNN and CDR2 SYGVQD (reference sequence). The CDR3 coding sequence is TGCGCCAGCTTCTCTCGGGGGAAAGATACGCAGTATTTT. Its translation is CASFSRGKDTQYF.

The chain is built from TRBV29-1 and TRBJ2-5, with TRBD2 as a possible D gene (6 bases). Germline assignment: CDR1 SQVTM and CDR2 ANQGSEA. Trimming left V 1 base short and J 5 bases short, with 8 bases between. This CDR3 region has 12 residues. CDR3 residues: CSVEGRGETQYF. CDR3 nucleotide sequence: TGCAGCGTTGAAGGCCGGGGGGAGACCCAGTACTTC.

V is TRBV6-2 or TRBV6-3 and J is TRBJ1-1; the D is unclear. Germline V gene lookup returns CDR1 MNHEY and CDR2 SVGEGT. CDR3 length equals 13 residues. V lost 5 bases, J lost 2 bases, and 9 bases lay in between. The CDR3 nucleotides are TGTGCCAGCAGTCGACTCCTTAACACTGAAGCTTTCTTT. Amino acids: CASSRLLNTEAFF.

The rearrangement links TRBV2 to TRBJ1-1; D gene unclear. CDR3 length equals 12 residues. The germline V and J ends were trimmed by 9 bases and 3 bases, with 11 bases remaining between them. Looked up from germline, CDR1 is SNHLY and CDR2 is FYNNEI. CDR3 protein: CASAYVYTEAFF. The CDR3 DNA reads as TGTGCCAGTGCCTATGTTTACACTGAAGCTTTCTTT.

The chain uses TRBV5-6 and TRBJ1-6; D unclear. This CDR3 is 16 amino acids long. Germline values: CDR1 SGHDT, CDR2 YYEEEE. V lost 0 bases to trimming and J lost 10 bases, with 17 bases between them. CDR3 nucleotides: TGTGCCAGCAGCTTGGCGAGTGAGGTTTCTGTCTCACCCCTCCACTTT. Its translation: CASSLASEVSVSPLHF.

To note about this clone: This sample also contains other DNA sequences that code for the same CDR3. V and J are TRBV7-3 and TRBJ2-3; possibly TRBD2 for D (5 bases). Trimming left V 2 bases short and J 4 bases short, with 7 bases between. The CDR3 is 13 residues long. Germline loops: CDR1 SGHTA, CDR2 FQGTGA. The CDR3 reads CASSLLGADTQYF. The DNA of the CDR3 is TGTGCCAGCAGCTTACTCGGGGCAGATACGCAGTATTTT.

V usage is TRBV24-1 and J usage is TRBJ2-4; no definite D call. The CDR3 is 12 residues long. Trimming took 12 bases from V and 5 from J, leaving 13 bases between them. Germline CDR1 KGHDR, CDR2 SFDVKD. The CDR3 DNA follows: TGTGCCTTCCGAGAGGTGGAAAACATTCAGTACTTC. It specifies CAFREVENIQYF.

V is TRBV5-1 and J is TRBJ1-1; 7 bases match TRBD1. V shed 4 bases and J 1 base; nucleotides not matched to a gene: 7. There are 15 residues in the CDR3. Germline V gene sequence: CDR1 SGHRS, CDR2 YFSETQ. Here the CDR3 DNA reads TGCGCCAGCAGCGGACGACAGGGAAGGAACACTGAAGCTTTCTTT. Its translation: CASSGRQGRNTEAFF.

The gene calls are TRBV5-1 and TRBJ2-1; TRBD2 is a possible D gene (5 bases). V was pared by 5 bases and J by 2 bases, with 11 bases between. Per the germline V gene, CDR1 is SGHRS and CDR2 is YFSETQ. The CDR3 loop spans 14 amino acids. CDR3 bases: TGCGCCAGCAGACTAGAGTCAACCTACAATGAGCAGTTCTTC. Translating it yields CASRLESTYNEQFF.

The chain employs TRBV6-5 and TRBJ2-1; perhaps TRBD1 as D (5 bases). The CDR3 sequence is 15 residues long. Germline-derived CDR1 and CDR2 are MNHEY and SVGAGI. The V end was cut by 0 bases, the J end by 4 bases, with 10 bases between. Written as DNA, the CDR3 is TGTGCCAGCAGTTACTCGAGACAGCCTTACAATGAGCAGTTCTTC. It is translated as CASSYSRQPYNEQFF.